This T cell receptor (beta chain) was recorded in a study of identical twins. TCRdb recomputed calls from the 5' RACE reads with MiXCR, one row per CDR3 protein. The sample has 700,000 or so distinct CDR3 sequences, 21% seen once; the top ten hold 4.3%. The CDR3 consists of 17 residues. Losses at the gene ends were 3 bases for V and 1 base for J; bases not matched to a gene: 9. The same specimen was also included in a second study, on T cells expressing NK-cell markers. In that study: In four donors, these clonotypes also led the CD3+CD56-NKG2C+ fraction.

The receptor's source is a woman aged 18-29 years in good health. V usage is TRBV12-3 or TRBV12-4 and J usage is TRBJ2-3; 8 bases match TRBD2. Sequencing was done on a sample of PBMCs. CDR3 DNA: TGTGCCAGCAGTTTGGGGTTCCGGGAGGGTGGCACAGATACGCAGTATTTT. Amino acid sequence: CASSLGFREGGTDTQYF.